The T cell receptor (beta chain) under discussion was sequenced for a study of blood T cells in healthy people across ages. A few counts support this clonotype. This CDR3 has 16 amino acids. Germline V gene data show CDR1 as SGHVS and CDR2 as FQNEAQ. The ends lost 3 bases at V and 7 bases at J; junction bases unmatched: 7. Primers used in a second PCR of about 6 to 11 cycles were a sample-barcoded 5' primer and a J-beta primer mix. TCRdb redid the calling of the 5' RACE reads with MiXCR, one entry per CDR3 protein. The sample lists approximately 1,100,000 distinct CDR3 sequences, 45% seen once, with approximately 17% in the top ten.

The sequenced sample was blood. The chain joins TRBV7-8 to TRBJ2-1, with TRBD2 matching over 12 bases. The receptor was isolated from an older woman in good health. This CDR3 is CASSFGLLAGGNEQFF. The CDR3 DNA reads as TGTGCCAGCAGCTTTGGGCTACTAGCGGGAGGAAATGAGCAGTTCTTC.